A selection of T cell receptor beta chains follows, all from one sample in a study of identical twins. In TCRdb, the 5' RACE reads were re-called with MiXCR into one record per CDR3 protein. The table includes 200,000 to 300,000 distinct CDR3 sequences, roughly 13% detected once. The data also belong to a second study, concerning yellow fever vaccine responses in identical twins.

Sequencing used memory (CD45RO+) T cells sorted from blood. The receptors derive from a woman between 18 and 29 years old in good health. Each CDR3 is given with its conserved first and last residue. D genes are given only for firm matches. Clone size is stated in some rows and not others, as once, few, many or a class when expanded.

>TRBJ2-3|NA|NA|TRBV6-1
TGTGCCAGCGGTCAGGGGATGAAGGCAGATACGCAGTATTTT
CASGQGMKADTQYF
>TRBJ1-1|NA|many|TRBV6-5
TGTGCCAGCAGTTACTTCGGGGCGGACACTGAAGCTTTCTTT
CASSYFGADTEAFF
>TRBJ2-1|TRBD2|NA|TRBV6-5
TGTGCCAGCAGTTACTCCCAGGGACTAGCGGGAGACAATGAGCAGTTCTTC
CASSYSQGLAGDNEQFF
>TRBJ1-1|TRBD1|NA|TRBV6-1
TGTGCCAGCAGACGGGGGACAGGGAACACTGAAGCTTTCTTT
CASRRGTGNTEAFF
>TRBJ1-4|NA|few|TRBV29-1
TGCAGCGTTGTCTCAGGGAGTGAAAAACTGTTTTTT
CSVVSGSEKLFF
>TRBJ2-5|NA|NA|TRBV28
TGTGCCAGCAGATCCTCGACTGGGGGGAACCAAGAGACCCAGTACTTC
CASRSSTGGNQETQYF
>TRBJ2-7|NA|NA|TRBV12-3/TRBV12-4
TGTGCCAGCAGTTTAGGGGTAGTCAACGAGCAGTACTTC
CASSLGVVNEQYF
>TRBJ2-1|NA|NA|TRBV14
TGTGCCAGCAGTCTCCCCGGGGTCGTGGCCGGCCCTGATGAGCAGTTCTTC
CASSLPGVVAGPDEQFF
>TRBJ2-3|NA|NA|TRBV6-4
TGTGCCAGCAGTGAGTTGGGGGGCTCGGGCACAGATACGCAGTATTTT
CASSELGGSGTDTQYF
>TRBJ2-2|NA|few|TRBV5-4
TGTGCCAGCAGCCCCGCCTGGGGGGAGCTGTTTTTT
CASSPAWGELFF
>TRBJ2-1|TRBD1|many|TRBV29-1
TGCAGCGTCGAACCTCAGAGAAAGAGACAGGGTGGTAATGAGCAGTTCTTC
CSVEPQRKRQGGNEQFF
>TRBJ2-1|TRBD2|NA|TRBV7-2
TGTGCCAGCCAAGGACTAGCGGGGTACAATGAGCAGTTCTTC
CASQGLAGYNEQFF
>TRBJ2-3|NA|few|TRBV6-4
TGTGCCAGCAGTGACCATCCGGAGAGCACAGATACGCAGTATTTT
CASSDHPESTDTQYF
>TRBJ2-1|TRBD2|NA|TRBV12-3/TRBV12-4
TGTGCCAGCAGCCACCCAGGGACTAGCGGGAGTTTTTTCTACAATGAGCAGTTCTTC
CASSHPGTSGSFFYNEQFF
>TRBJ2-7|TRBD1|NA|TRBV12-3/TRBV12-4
TGTGCTAGCAGAGGGACAGGGATCAATTACGAGCAGTACTTC
CASRGTGINYEQYF
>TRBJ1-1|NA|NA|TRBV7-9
TGTGCCAGCAGCAAAAGCGCCGGAAGGGTGATGAACACTGAAGCTTTCTTT
CASSKSAGRVMNTEAFF
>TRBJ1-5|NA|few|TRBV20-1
TGCAGTGCCGATCCCCTCAAGGGGCAGAATCAGCCCCAGCATTTT
CSADPLKGQNQPQHF
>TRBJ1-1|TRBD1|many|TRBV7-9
TGTGCCAGCAGCTTAGGACAGGGGGTGAACACTGAAGCTTTCTTT
CASSLGQGVNTEAFF
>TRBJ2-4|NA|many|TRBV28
TGTGCCAGCGAACGGGGTCTAGGGTTAAACATTCAGTACTTC
CASERGLGLNIQYF
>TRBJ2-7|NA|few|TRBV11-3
TGTGCCAGCGACCTCCGGGACAAATTTTTCCACGAGCAGTACTTC
CASDLRDKFFHEQYF
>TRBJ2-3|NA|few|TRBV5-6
TGTGCCAGCAGCCCTGGGTACGGGCAGGGAACAGATACGCAGTATTTT
CASSPGYGQGTDTQYF
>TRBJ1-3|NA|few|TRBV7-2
TGTGCCAGCAGCTCGACCCTAAACACCATATATTTT
CASSSTLNTIYF
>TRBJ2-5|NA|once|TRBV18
TGTGCCAGCTCACCTAAAAAAGAGACCCAGTACTTC
CASSPKKETQYF
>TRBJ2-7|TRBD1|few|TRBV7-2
TGTGCCAGCAGCGCCCGGACAGGGGTCTACGAGCAGTACTTC
CASSARTGVYEQYF
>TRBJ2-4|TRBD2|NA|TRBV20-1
TGCAGTGCTAGAACGCTAGCGGGGGGCACCAGAAACATTCAGTACTTC
CSARTLAGGTRNIQYF
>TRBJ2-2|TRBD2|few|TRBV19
TGTGCCAGTAGTATAGGCACTAGCGTAGACACCGGGGAGCTTTTTTTT
CASSIGTSVDTGELFF
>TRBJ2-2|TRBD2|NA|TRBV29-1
TGCAGCGTTACCGGGACTAGCACCACCGGGGAGCTGTTTTTT
CSVTGTSTTGELFF
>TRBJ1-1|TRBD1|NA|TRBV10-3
TGTGCCATCTACACCGGGACAGGGGGAACTGAAGCTTTCTTT
CAIYTGTGGTEAFF
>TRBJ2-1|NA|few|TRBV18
TGTGCCAGCTCACCCCTCCCCTTAGGTCGTGGCTTGGAGCAGTTCTTC
CASSPLPLGRGLEQFF
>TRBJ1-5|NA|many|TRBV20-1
TGCAGTGCTAGAGATGTAGCCACAGGGACTCAGCCCCAGCATTTT
CSARDVATGTQPQHF
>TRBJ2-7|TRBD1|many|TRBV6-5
TGTGCCAGCAGTTACTCCTGGACAGGTGTCGGGGAGCAGTACTTC
CASSYSWTGVGEQYF